Presented here are 17 T cell receptor beta chains from one specimen sequenced in a study of cytomegalovirus exposure and HLA in healthy donors. A multiplex PCR was run with 60 Vbeta primers and 13 Jbeta primers. The repertoire was sequenced with immunoSEQ multiplex PCR; TCRdb's copy has only in-frame clones and lacks some. Here the sample spans about 210,000 clones, about 85% being singletons. The sequenced sample consisted of PBMCs. These receptors were taken from a girl under 10 years old in good health and CMV-seronegative.

This chain links TRBV20-1 with TRBJ2-7; the D is unclear. With 4 bases removed from V and 3 bases from J, the gap between germline ends came to 7 bases. Germline assignment: CDR1 DFQATT and CDR2 SNEGSKA (reference sequence). The CDR3 spans 11 residues. The CDR3: CSANLYYEQYF. The CDR3 DNA follows: TGCAGTGCTAACCTATACTACGAGCAGTACTTC.

V is TRBV7-3 and J is TRBJ1-5; weak D call: TRBD1 (6 bases). Trimming shortened V by 1 base and J by 7 bases, and 11 bases separated the two germline ends. The germline CDR1 and CDR2 sequences are SGHTA and FQGTGA. This CDR3 region has 14 residues. The CDR3 DNA reads TGTGCCAGCAGCTTAAGGGAGGGGGGCCAGCCCCAGCATTTT. Protein: CASSLREGGQPQHF.

In nucleotides, the CDR3 is TGTGCCAGCAGCCGGACTAGCGGACCAATCTACAATGAGCAGTTCTTC. It specifies CASSRTSGPIYNEQFF. The V and J genes are TRBV4-2 and TRBJ2-1, with TRBD2 matching over 10 bases. Germline V gene lookup returns CDR1 LGHNA and CDR2 YNFKEQ. The CDR3 loop spans 16 amino acids. V lost 4 bases and J lost 3; bases outside the gene matches: 6.

The chain has TRBV27 and TRBJ2-5; 16 positions match TRBD2. Germline CDR1 and CDR2: MNHEY and SMNVEV (reference sequence). The CDR3 length is 19 residues. Germline trimming cut 5 bases from V and 5 bases from J; bases unmatched to any gene: 14. The CDR3 is CASSDNPGTSGGVRETQYF. CDR3 nucleotides: TGTGCCAGCAGTGACAATCCCGGGACTAGCGGGGGGGTTCGTGAGACCCAGTACTTC.

The chain employs TRBV4-2 and TRBJ2-3; perhaps TRBD2 as D (5 bases). The length of the CDR3 is 15 residues. With 0 bases removed from V and 5 bases from J, the gap between germline ends came to 12 bases. The V gene's germline CDR1 is LGHNA and CDR2 YNFKEQ. In DNA, the CDR3 is TGTGCCAGCAGCCAAGAGGGCCTAGCAGGAGATACGCAGTATTTT. Protein product: CASSQEGLAGDTQYF.

This rearrangement joins TRBV6-1 to TRBJ2-7; TRBD2 matches at 10 bases. V shed 5 bases and J 7 bases; nucleotides not matched to a gene: 8. The CDR3 sequence is 14 residues long. The germline V gene has CDR1 MNHNS and CDR2 SASEGT. CDR3 protein: CASSSSSGRNEQYF. CDR3 sequence (DNA): TGTGCCAGCAGTTCTTCTAGCGGGAGAAATGAGCAGTACTTC.

To note about this clone: This specimen includes other DNA sequences encoding the same CDR3. This chain links TRBV6-5 with TRBJ1-2, with TRBD1 as a possible D gene (6 bases). This CDR3 region has 13 residues. V lost 2 bases and J lost 8, with 12 bases in between. Germline CDR1 reads MNHEY; CDR2 reads SVGAGI. The CDR3 region is CASSYTQGNGYTF. The CDR3 DNA sequence: TGTGCCAGCAGTTACACACAGGGAAACGGCTACACCTTC.

This rearrangement joins TRBV5-1 to TRBJ2-2; 8 bases are shared with TRBD2. This CDR3 is built from 14 residues. Germline assignment: CDR1 SGHRS and CDR2 YFSETQ. V dropped 7 bases and J dropped 6; count of bases not matched to a gene: 8. The CDR3 is CASQTSVGAGELFF. DNA for the CDR3: TGCGCCAGCCAGACTAGCGTCGGTGCCGGGGAGCTGTTTTTT. Based on the CDR3 plus reference TRBV5-1 and TRBJ2-2, the full variable domain is KAGVTQTPRYLIKTRGQQVTLSCSPISGHRSVSWYQQTPGQGLQFLFEYFSETQRNKGNFPGRFSGRQFSNSRSEMNVSTLELGDSALYLCASQTSVGAGELFFGEGSRLTVL.

The chain has TRBV19 and TRBJ2-5; 10 bases map to TRBD1. Trimming cost V 10 bases and J 6 bases; bases outside gene matches: 8. The CDR3 length is 13 residues. Germline V lookup: CDR1 LNHDA, CDR2 SQIVND (reference sequence). This CDR3 is CATRGDRGQTQYF. The CDR3 nucleotides are TGTGCCACAAGAGGAGACAGGGGGCAGACCCAGTACTTC.

This clone was detected only a few times. The V and J genes are TRBV5-1 and TRBJ2-5; possibly TRBD1 for D (6 bases). With 0 bases removed from V and 11 bases from J, the gap between germline ends came to 14 bases. Per the germline V gene, CDR1 is SGHRS and CDR2 is YFSETQ. The length of the CDR3 is 13 residues. CDR3 sequence: CASSLGGWTEQYF. Written as DNA, the CDR3 is TGCGCCAGCAGCTTGGGAGGGTGGACAGAGCAGTACTTC.

This clone was seen more than once but under ten times. J is TRBJ2-7 and V is TRBV5-1, with TRBD2 matching 12 bases. Losses at the gene ends were 0 bases for V and 3 bases for J; bases not matched to a gene: 4. The V gene's germline CDR1 is SGHRS and CDR2 YFSETQ. This CDR3 contains 16 residues. The CDR3 is CASSLGGLAGSYEQYF. The CDR3 nucleotides read TGCGCCAGCAGCTTGGGTGGACTAGCGGGAAGCTACGAGCAGTACTTC.

This rearrangement joins TRBV18 to TRBJ1-2, with 7 bases identical to TRBD1. Trimming took 4 bases from V and 6 from J; bases not matched to a gene: 8. There are 14 residues in the CDR3. Germline assignment: CDR1 KGHSH and CDR2 LQKENI. The chain's CDR3 is CASSHLQGRDGYTF. The CDR3 DNA reads as TGTGCCAGCTCACATTTACAGGGGAGAGATGGCTACACCTTC.

This rearrangement joins TRBV6-5 to TRBJ2-7; D is undetermined. This CDR3 has 15 residues. Germline V gives CDR1 MNHEY, CDR2 SVGAGI. The ends were cut back, 2 bases at V and 3 bases at J, with 14 bases in the middle. CDR3 bases: TGTGCCAGCAGTTACCTTGCGGATCATCTCTACGAGCAGTACTTC. It codes for CASSYLADHLYEQYF.

The table lists this clone with a few counts. The chain uses TRBV9 and TRBJ1-3; 7 nucleotides align to TRBD1. CDR3 length equals 15 residues. Germline CDR1 and CDR2: SGDLS and YYNGEE. The junction had 8 bases not matched to a gene; V was cut back by 0 bases and J by 8 bases. The CDR3 is CASSVGVGQQDTIYF. Here the CDR3 DNA reads TGTGCCAGCAGCGTAGGGGTGGGACAGCAGGACACCATATATTTT.

This sequence joins TRBV5-4 and TRBJ2-3; 12 bases are a match to TRBD2. From germline, CDR1 is SGHNT and CDR2 YYREEE (reference sequence). The CDR3 totals 15 residues. The trim removed 4 bases at V and 5 bases at J, leaving 5 bases unmatched. CDR3 DNA sequence: TGTGCCAGCAGCCCCCTAGCGGGAGGGGGAGATACGCAGTATTTT. It yields the protein CASSPLAGGGDTQYF.

The rearrangement joins TRBV28 to TRBJ1-2; 8 bases are shared with TRBD1. Germline V gene lookup returns CDR1 MDHEN and CDR2 SYDVKM. The CDR3 runs 13 residues. After removal of 2 bases from V and 8 bases from J, the junction contained 4 bases not matched to a gene. The CDR3 here is CASSLPRGRGYTF. Written as DNA, the CDR3 is TGTGCCAGCAGTTTACCCAGGGGGCGAGGCTACACCTTC.

Turning to this clone: In the same sample, other DNA sequences code for this CDR3. The V and J genes are TRBV5-4 and TRBJ1-2, with TRBD1 matching 11 bases. The CDR3 totals 15 residues. Looked up from germline, CDR1 is SGHNT and CDR2 is YYREEE (reference sequence). The V gene end was trimmed by 0 bases and the J gene end by 2 bases; junction bases not matched to a gene: 0. CDR3 DNA: TGTGCCAGCAGCTTGGGGACAGGGGGCAACTATGGCTACACCTTC. The encoded protein is CASSLGTGGNYGYTF.